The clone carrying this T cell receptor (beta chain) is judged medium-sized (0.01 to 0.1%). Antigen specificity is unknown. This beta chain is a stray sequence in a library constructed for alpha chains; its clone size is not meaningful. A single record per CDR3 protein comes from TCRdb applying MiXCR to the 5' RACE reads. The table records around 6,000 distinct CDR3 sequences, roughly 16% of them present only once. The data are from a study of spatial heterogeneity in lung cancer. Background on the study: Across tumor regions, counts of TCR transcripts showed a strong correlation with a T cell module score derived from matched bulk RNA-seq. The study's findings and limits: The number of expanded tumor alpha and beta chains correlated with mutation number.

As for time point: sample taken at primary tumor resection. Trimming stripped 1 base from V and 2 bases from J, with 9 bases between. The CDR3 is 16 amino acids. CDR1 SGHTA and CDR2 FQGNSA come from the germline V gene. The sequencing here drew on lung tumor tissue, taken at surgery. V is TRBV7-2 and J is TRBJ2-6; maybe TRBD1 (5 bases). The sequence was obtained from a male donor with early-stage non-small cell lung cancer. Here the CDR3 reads CASSLGQGTGANVLTF. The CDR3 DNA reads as TGTGCCAGCAGCTTAGGCCAGGGTACTGGGGCCAACGTCCTGACTTTC.